The 26 T cell receptor beta chains reported below all come from one sample, sequenced in a study of long-term antiretroviral therapy in people with HIV. Survey-level resolution applied to immunoSEQ assay v3.0. Clones were read by immunoSEQ multiplex PCR, and TCRdb kept only the in-frame ones, dropping some. The profile shows approximately 16,000 clones, 78% of them singletons. The material was unsorted PBMCs, obtained approximately 3.4 years after starting antiretroviral therapy. The receptors stem from a woman aged 40-49 years with HIV.

The rearrangement uses TRBV14 and TRBJ1-4; TRBD1 is a possible D gene (5 bases). CDR1 and CDR2 (germline): SGHDN, FVKESK. V was trimmed by 3 bases and J by 0 bases, leaving 5 bases between them. This CDR3 has 14 amino acids. This CDR3 is CASSQDTTNEKLFF. CDR3 DNA: TGTGCCAGCAGCCAGGACACAACTAATGAAAAACTGTTTTTT.

The chain links TRBV11-2 to TRBJ2-7; 9 nucleotides line up with TRBD1. J lost 2 bases, V lost 3 bases, and 5 bases had no gene match. Germline V gene sequence: CDR1 SGHAT, CDR2 FQNNGV. The CDR3 runs 15 residues. The CDR3 loop reads CASSFPGQGTYEQYF. The CDR3 nucleotides are TGTGCCAGCAGCTTCCCGGGACAGGGCACCTACGAGCAGTACTTC.

The chain employs TRBV7-2 and TRBJ2-3; 8 bases agree with TRBD2. The CDR3 consists of 14 residues. Germline CDR1 and CDR2: SGHTA and FQGNSA. The V gene end was trimmed by 5 bases and the J gene end by 4 bases; junction bases not matched to a gene: 5. The CDR3: CASSPRAGADTQYF. CDR3 nucleotides: TGTGCCAGCAGCCCTAGAGCGGGGGCAGATACGCAGTATTTT.

CDR3 sequence: CASSQDRNSPSGANVLTF. The DNA of the CDR3 is TGCGCCAGCAGCCAAGATAGGAACAGTCCCTCTGGGGCCAACGTCCTGACTTTC. The chain recombines TRBV4-3 with TRBJ2-6; no clear D gene. Germline lookup yields CDR1 LGHNA and CDR2 YSLEER. V lost 0 bases, J lost 0 bases, and 12 bases lay in between. CDR3 length: 18 amino acids.

The chain couples TRBV10-3 to TRBJ2-7; maybe TRBD1 (5 bases). This CDR3 has 15 amino acids. Germline CDR1 ENHRY, CDR2 SYGVKD. Trimming stripped 4 bases from V and 4 bases from J, with 17 bases between. The CDR3 DNA reads TGTGCCATCAGTGCTCAGGTGGCTGGGGCTTACGAGCAGTACTTC. Translated: CAISAQVAGAYEQYF.

The gene calls are TRBV5-5 and TRBJ1-1; D is possibly TRBD1 (6 bases). The germline V and J ends were trimmed by 0 bases and 8 bases, with 11 bases remaining between them. The CDR3 covers 13 residues. Germline V lookup: CDR1 SGHKS, CDR2 YYEKEE (reference sequence). The CDR3 DNA sequence: TGTGCCAGCAGCTTGGCAGGGGACCTCGAAGCTTTCTTT. Its translation: CASSLAGDLEAFF.

J is TRBJ1-2 and V is TRBV18, with 8 bases identical to TRBD1. The junction had 6 bases not matched to a gene; V was cut back by 2 bases and J by 7 bases. The CDR3 extends over 14 amino acids. Germline CDR1 KGHSH, CDR2 LQKENI. As DNA, the CDR3 is TGTGCCAGCTCACCAGAGGACAGGGCCCGTGGCTACACCTTC. Amino acids: CASSPEDRARGYTF.

This clone was counted once. This chain connects TRBV10-3 to TRBJ1-5; 7 nucleotides agree with TRBD1. After removal of 0 bases from V and 3 bases from J, the junction contained 2 bases not matched to a gene. The CDR3 has 15 amino acids. The V gene's germline CDR1 is ENHRY and CDR2 SYGVKD. The CDR3 DNA follows: TGTGCCATCAGTGAGTCGACAGGGAACAATCAGCCCCAGCATTTT. It encodes CAISESTGNNQPQHF.

The J gene is TRBJ2-7, the V gene TRBV5-5; 8 nucleotides match TRBD1. The V segment lost 0 bases and the J segment 3 bases; nucleotides outside the gene matches: 5. CDR1 and CDR2 (germline): SGHKS, YYEKEE (reference sequence). The CDR3 contains 15 residues. The CDR3 sequence is CASSLEGQVNYEQYF. The CDR3 DNA is TGTGCCAGCAGCTTGGAGGGACAGGTGAACTACGAGCAGTACTTC.

V gene TRBV5-1 combines with J gene TRBJ1-1; D gene ambiguous. The CDR3 totals 15 residues. V lost 1 base to trimming and J lost 1 base, with 11 bases between them. Per germline, CDR1 SGHRS and CDR2 YFSETQ. The CDR3 spells CASSLLGRWNTEAFF. The CDR3 nucleotides are TGCGCCAGCAGCTTGCTCGGACGGTGGAACACTGAAGCTTTCTTT.

The CDR3 nucleotides read TGTGCCAGCAGTGAAGAAGGGGCTGAAGCTTTCTTT. It is translated as CASSEEGAEAFF. The chain uses TRBV6-1 and TRBJ1-1; D might be TRBD1 (5 bases). Trimming pared 1 base from V and 6 bases from J, leaving 6 bases between. This CDR3 has 12 residues. The germline V gene encodes CDR1 MNHNS and CDR2 SASEGT.

V is TRBV7-2 and J is TRBJ2-3, with unresolved D. Germline-derived CDR1 and CDR2 are SGHTA and FQGNSA. V lost 3 bases, J lost 2 bases, and 12 bases lay in between. This CDR3 has 15 residues. In nucleotides, the CDR3 is TGTGCCAGCAGCTTGTTCGTGGGAAACACAGATACGCAGTATTTT. Translation gives CASSLFVGNTDTQYF.

CDR3 bases: TGCGCCAGCAGCGCGTCAGGGACAGGGGTCATAAGGACCGGGGAGCTGTTTTTT. It yields the protein CASSASGTGVIRTGELFF. This chain joins TRBV5-1 and TRBJ2-2, with 10 bases lining up with TRBD1. J gave up 5 bases and V 4 bases, and 14 bases lay outside the gene matches. Looked up from germline, CDR1 is SGHRS and CDR2 is YFSETQ. This CDR3 region has 18 residues.

The CDR3 coding sequence is TGTGCCATGGGGACACCCTATGGCTACACCTTC. Encoded protein: CAMGTPYGYTF. The V gene is TRBV28, the J gene TRBJ1-2; weak D call: TRBD1 (6 bases). V shed 10 bases and J shed 4 bases, with 10 bases lying between them. The CDR3 sequence is 11 residues long. Looked up from germline, CDR1 is MDHEN and CDR2 is SYDVKM.

This clone was seen only a few times. The V and J genes are TRBV30 and TRBJ1-1, with D unresolved. CDR3 length: 13 amino acids. Germline-derived CDR1 and CDR2 are GTSNPN and SVGIG (reference sequence). V was trimmed by 0 bases and J by 1 base, leaving 6 bases between them. The CDR3 sequence: CAWSVNWNTEAFF. DNA for the CDR3: TGTGCCTGGAGTGTAAACTGGAACACTGAAGCTTTCTTT.

For this clone: At one end, the junction sequence differs from germline, possibly due to a read error. The V and J genes are TRBV7-9 and TRBJ1-2, with D unresolved. CDR1 is SEHNR, CDR2 FQNEAQ, per germline (reference sequence). The length of the CDR3 is 17 residues. The CDR3 DNA reads TGTGCCAGCACCTTAGGCCCGGGGAGCGATTATGCCTATGGCTACACCTTC. This gives the protein CASTLGPGSDYAYGYTF.

The chain couples TRBV6-7 to TRBJ2-3; TRBD1 matches 7 bases. TRBV6-7 is an ORF, with its function uncertain. J gave up 0 bases and V 2 bases, and 11 bases lay outside the gene matches. The CDR3 is made up of 18 amino acids. The CDR3 sequence is CASSYTWDSQISTDTQYF. The CDR3 DNA reads as TGTGCCAGCAGTTACACCTGGGACAGCCAAATTAGCACAGATACGCAGTATTTT.

The gene calls are TRBV6-1 and TRBJ2-3; 9 nucleotides agree with TRBD1. Trimming took 5 bases from V and 6 from J; bases not matched to a gene: 9. The CDR3 has 15 residues. CDR1 is MNHNS, CDR2 SASEGT, per germline. CDR3 loop: CASSSTPGQGDTQYF. DNA for the CDR3: TGTGCCAGCAGTTCTACCCCGGGACAGGGCGATACGCAGTATTTT.

The gene calls are TRBV7-2 and TRBJ2-3; 8 nucleotides match TRBD1. CDR3 length: 16 residues. Germline lookup yields CDR1 SGHTA and CDR2 FQGNSA. With V trimmed by 5 bases and J by 0 bases, 7 bases remained unmatched. CDR3 residues: CASSPRQGSSTDTQYF. The DNA of the CDR3 is TGTGCCAGCAGCCCAAGACAGGGGTCCAGCACAGATACGCAGTATTTT.

This rearrangement joins TRBV11-3 to TRBJ2-3, with 14 positions matching TRBD2. V gave up 3 bases and J gave up 9 bases; unmatched junction bases: 11. This CDR3 has 17 amino acids. Per the germline V gene, CDR1 is SGHNT and CDR2 is YENEEA. DNA of the CDR3: TGTGCCAGCAGCTTTTTGGGACTAGCGGGGGACGAAGGAACGCAGTATTTT. Translated: CASSFLGLAGDEGTQYF.

This clone showed up just a few times. V usage is TRBV28 and J usage is TRBJ1-5; 7 bases line up with TRBD1. The CDR3 extends over 19 amino acids. Germline V CDR1 and CDR2: MDHEN, SYDVKM. Losses at the gene ends were 0 bases for V and 0 bases for J; bases not matched to a gene: 11. The DNA for the CDR3 is TGTGCCAGCAGTTTATGGGTTGTTGCAGGGGGGTATAGCAATCAGCCCCAGCATTTT. Translating it yields CASSLWVVAGGYSNQPQHF.

The J gene is TRBJ2-2, the V gene TRBV5-1; the match to TRBD2 covers 12 bases. This CDR3 comprises 19 residues. Looked up from germline, CDR1 is SGHRS and CDR2 is YFSETQ. The J segment lost 7 bases and the V segment lost 5 bases, leaving 18 bases of the junction unmatched. The CDR3 reads CASSPTGLAGPGRGGELFF. CDR3 nucleotide sequence: TGCGCCAGCAGTCCAACAGGACTAGCGGGGCCCGGTCGCGGCGGGGAGCTGTTTTTT. The full variable domain, its missing parts supplied by reference TRBV5-1 and TRBJ2-2, is KAGVTQTPRYLIKTRGQQVTLSCSPISGHRSVSWYQQTPGQGLQFLFEYFSETQRNKGNFPGRFSGRQFSNSRSEMNVSTLELGDSALYLCASSPTGLAGPGRGGELFFGEGSRLTVL.

The chain couples TRBV6-5 to TRBJ1-6, with D perhaps matching TRBD1 (6 bases). Germline V gives CDR1 MNHEY, CDR2 SVGAGI. CDR3 length equals 16 residues. The V and J ends lost 0 bases and 9 bases respectively, with 15 bases between them. The CDR3 DNA follows: TGTGCCAGCAGTTACTCGGTAGCAGGAGGGGGTTCACCCCTCCACTTT. Its protein is CASSYSVAGGGSPLHF.

This chain's CDR3 is CASSPGTGETYGYTF. For the CDR3, the DNA is TGCGCCAGCAGCCCCGGGACAGGGGAAACCTATGGCTACACCTTC. The V call is TRBV4-3, the J call TRBJ1-2, with 10 positions matching TRBD1. The V gene end was trimmed by 4 bases and the J gene end by 4 bases; junction bases not matched to a gene: 6. Germline CDR1 LGHNA, CDR2 YSLEER. The CDR3 totals 15 residues.

The chain joins TRBV10-3 to TRBJ1-3; 8 bases are a match to TRBD1. V dropped 0 bases and J dropped 3; count of bases not matched to a gene: 1. Per germline, CDR1 ENHRY and CDR2 SYGVKD. This CDR3 region has 15 residues. For the CDR3, the DNA is TGTGCCATCAGTGAGTCGGGACAGGTTGGAAACACCATATATTTT. It translates to CAISESGQVGNTIYF.

The V and J genes are TRBV6-1 and TRBJ1-2, with D unresolved. The germline gives CDR1 MNHNS, CDR2 SASEGT. V shed 7 bases and J shed 7 bases, with 7 bases lying between them. CDR3 length: 10 amino acids. CDR3 bases: TGTGCCAGCACCCGGCCTGGCTACACCTTC. Translating gives CASTRPGYTF.